This T cell receptor beta chain comes out of a study of CD8+ T cells in alopecia areata listed by TCRdb under 2018. For context, the study as a whole: The treated patients took part in an open-label pilot trial in which moderate-to-severe alopecia areata was treated with oral tofacitinib at 5 to 10 mg twice daily. Tofacitinib was administered for 6 to 18 months, and 6 months of follow-up off drug were then conducted to assess delayed response and recurrence. Disease severity in treated patients was measured with the SALT score, which quantifies the percentage of affected scalp surface area. High-throughput TCRbeta sequencing was used to examine T cell clonal expansion in alopecia areata in both the C3H/HeJ mouse model and human patients. Human TCRbeta sequencing covered scalp tissue and sorted CD4+ and CD8+ peripheral blood T cells from patchy and totalis/universalis alopecia areata patients and healthy controls. Tofacitinib-treated patients had biopsies at baseline and at 4 and 24 weeks of treatment, with a later scalp biopsy in several patients. Scalp clonality was compared among normal scalp (n=4), patchy alopecia areata scalp (n=8), and alopecia totalis/universalis scalp (n=8). RNA was extracted with the PAXgene miRNA kit for fixed scalp, the miRNeasy kit for PBMCs, and the RNeasy kit for mouse skin. immunoSEQ multiplex PCR using 35 Vbeta forward primers and 13 Jbeta reverse primers was used to amplify TCRbeta CDR3 regions.

According to the study, the label for this sample's time point signals: less than 30 weeks on oral tofacitinib. Taken with the paper, the label for treatment or condition translates to: oral pan-JAK inhibitor, 5-10 mg twice daily. From alopecia areata patients, peripheral blood was collected along with lesional scalp punch biopsies. PBMCs were separated by density centrifugation and stained for CD3, CD4 and CD8, after which CD4+ and CD8+ T cells were sorted on a FACSAria. Remarks on this clone: It lacks a known antigen. No quality values exist for individual bases; no much larger clone is one base distant.

Findings and caveats that apply to the study as a whole: With tofacitinib, both scalp clonality and the number of expanded CD8+ clones among the top 100 scalp clones went down significantly. The treated cohort was small, with a single nonresponder, so links between baseline CD8+ expansion and response need larger studies. Scalp TCR repertoire analysis is complicated because resident alphabeta T cells in normal human skin are also sequenced, whereas mouse skin is dominated by gammadelta T cells. Many expanded lesional clones were found to persist in scalp and blood during tofacitinib treatment, and relapse after treatment cessation may be partly explained by this persistence. Higher clonality and more expanded CD8+ clones were observed in lesional scalp than in normal scalp, particularly in alopecia totalis/universalis, a finding suggestive of antigenic drive. TCR sequences shared between patients were less clear than in mice, possibly partly because of HLA diversity in the patient population.

Libraries came from the immunoSEQ multiplex PCR assay. To provide template for TCR sequencing, every sample had RNA extracted and reverse transcribed into cDNA. First-strand cDNA was synthesized using SuperScript III with a 2:1 mix of oligo-dT and random hexamers. A synthetic immune receptor repertoire was used to assess amplification bias, and residual bias was removed computationally. Per the authors' processing: After raw reads were preprocessed to remove errors, the CDR3 was defined following IMGT conventions as running from the conserved cysteine to phenylalanine. Clonality was calculated as 1 minus Shannon entropy normalized by log2 of the number of productive unique TCRs. CD4 or CD8 identity of scalp clones was inferred by cross-referencing scalp TCRbeta sequences with sorted blood CD4 and CD8 repertoires. Imported from immuneACCESS, the table was reduced by TCRdb to in-frame sequences with V and J called. These copies leave out some clones; in studies compared against another copy, an unresolved V gene accounts for under half, and the cause of the remainder is not known. Clonal size and the V and J genes are those of that table, whereas D and trimming came from the DNA. This sample comprises 90,000 to 120,000 clones, less than 90% of them detected only once. The biggest ten clones account for over 20% of the sample.

The material sequenced was CD8+ T cells sorted from blood, taken at week 24, from a patient treated with tofacitinib. The receptor's source is a human donor with alopecia areata.

The DNA sequence reads TGTGCCTGGAGTATTGGACAGGGGCTCCACGAGCAGTACTTC. This encodes CAWSIGQGLHEQYF. The chain is encoded by TRBV30 joined to TRBJ2-7; the junction holds 9 bases that match TRBD1. The CDR3 holds 14 amino acids from the cysteine to the phenylalanine. Solely the CDR3 DNA is kept, with 42 bases framed from the first base. Compared with germline, V lacks 2 bases and J lacks 5 bases; bases without a gene match: 7. From the germline V gene (reference sequence), CDR1 is GTSNPN and CDR2 is SVGIG.